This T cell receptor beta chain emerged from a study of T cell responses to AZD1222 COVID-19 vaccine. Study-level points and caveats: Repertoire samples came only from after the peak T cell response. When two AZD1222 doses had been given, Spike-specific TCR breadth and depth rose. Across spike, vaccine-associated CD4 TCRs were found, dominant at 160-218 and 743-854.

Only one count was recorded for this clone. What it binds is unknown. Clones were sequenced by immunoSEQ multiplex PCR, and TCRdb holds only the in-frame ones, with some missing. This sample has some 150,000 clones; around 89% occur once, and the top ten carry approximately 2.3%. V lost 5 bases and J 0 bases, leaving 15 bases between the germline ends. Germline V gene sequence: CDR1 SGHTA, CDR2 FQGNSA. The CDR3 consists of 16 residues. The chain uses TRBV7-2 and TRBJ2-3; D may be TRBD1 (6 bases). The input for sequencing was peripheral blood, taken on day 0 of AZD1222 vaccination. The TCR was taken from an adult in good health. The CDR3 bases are TGTGCCAGCAGCCCCCGAGGGGGTTTTAGCACAGATACGCAGTATTTT. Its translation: CASSPRGGFSTDTQYF. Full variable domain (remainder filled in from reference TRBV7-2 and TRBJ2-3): GAGVSQSPSNKVTEKGKDVELRCDPISGHTALYWYRQSLGQGLEFLIYFQGNSAPDKSGLPSDRFSAERTGGSVSTLTIQRTQQEDSAVYLCASSPRGGFSTDTQYFGPGTRLTVL.